A selection of T cell receptor beta chains follows, all from one sample in a study of blood T cell repertoires in COVID-19. Produced via immunoSEQ multiplex PCR; TCRdb's table is partial and in-frame only. The sample consists of roughly 82,000 clones, roughly 78% of them appearing once. The sequenced material came from peripheral blood. Every receptor here comes from a man aged 60 to 75 with acute or convalescent COVID-19. The CDR3 runs from the conserved cysteine through the conserved F or W. D genes are given only for firm matches. Part of the rows lack a size; the others show once, few, many or a class for expanded clones.

j_call v_call d_call clone_size cdr3_aa cdr3_nt
TRBJ2-1 TRBV2 TRBD1 . CASSGDRDRGRYNEQFF TGTGCCAGCAGCGGCGACCGGGACAGGGGTCGCTACAATGAGCAGTTCTTC
TRBJ2-7 TRBV12-5 . . CASASRGYELYEQYF TGTGCTAGTGCCTCTAGGGGGTATGAGCTCTACGAGCAGTACTTC
TRBJ1-2 TRBV2 . . CASKRDSYGYTF TGTGCCAGCAAACGAGACAGCTATGGCTACACCTTC
TRBJ1-4 TRBV4-3 TRBD1 . CASSQGYRGQGEEKLFF TGCGCCAGCAGCCAAGGGTATAGAGGACAGGGAGAAGAAAAACTGTTTTTT
TRBJ2-3 TRBV5-1 TRBD1 . CASSLAGGRGTDTQYF TGCGCCAGCAGCTTAGCAGGGGGTAGGGGCACAGATACGCAGTATTTT
TRBJ1-4 TRBV7-2 . . CASRNGGGEKLFF TGTGCCAGCAGGAACGGGGGGGGTGAAAAACTGTTTTTT
TRBJ2-7 TRBV19 TRBD1 . CASSIILGPGQAYEQYF TGTGCCAGTAGTATTATATTGGGACCGGGACAGGCTTACGAGCAGTACTTC
TRBJ2-2 TRBV23-1 TRBD1 . CASSLPGQGKPGELFF TGCGCCAGCAGTCTCCCGGGACAGGGCAAGCCCGGGGAGCTGTTTTTT
TRBJ1-1 TRBV20-1 . . CSARVSEAFF TGCAGTGCTAGAGTTAGCGAAGCTTTCTTT
TRBJ1-5 TRBV7-9 . . CASLSNQPQHF TGTGCCAGCCTCAGCAATCAGCCCCAGCATTTT
TRBJ2-2 TRBV7-7 TRBD1 . CASSYGQGAVTGELFF TGTGCTAGCAGCTATGGACAGGGGGCTGTCACCGGGGAGCTGTTTTTT
TRBJ2-7 TRBV11-2 . . CASSPPGEQYF TGTGCCAGCAGCCCCCCCGGGGAGCAGTACTTC
TRBJ2-7 TRBV18 . . CASSPTTRNYEQYF TGTGCCAGCTCACCGACGACTAGGAACTACGAGCAGTACTTC
TRBJ2-1 TRBV5-1 . . CASSLVSYSYNEQFF TGCGCCAGCAGCTTGGTGAGTTACTCCTACAATGAGCAGTTCTTC
TRBJ2-5 TRBV3-1/TRBV3-2 . . CASSQGQSTGGTQYF TGTGCCAGCAGCCAAGGACAGTCTACTGGCGGGACCCAGTACTTC
TRBJ1-1 TRBV14 TRBD1 . CASSHPTGANTEAFF TGTGCCAGCAGCCACCCGACAGGGGCGAACACTGAAGCTTTCTTT
TRBJ1-2 TRBV29-1 . . CSVEDRGAGRDYGYTF TGCAGCGTTGAAGATCGGGGTGCAGGGAGGGACTATGGCTACACCTTC
TRBJ2-3 TRBV10-3 TRBD1 . CATVRQGGTDTQYF TGTGCCACCGTAAGACAGGGTGGCACAGATACGCAGTATTTT
TRBJ1-6 TRBV7-7 TRBD1 . CASSLGTGPNSPLHF TGTGCTAGCAGCCTTGGGACAGGGCCTAATTCACCCCTCCACTTT
TRBJ2-7 TRBV18 TRBD1 . CASSLDASGGRYEQYF TGTGCCAGCTCACTAGATGCGTCAGGGGGCAGGTACGAGCAGTACTTC
TRBJ1-3 TRBV28 . . CASSLAGKGNTIYF TGTGCCAGCAGTTTGGCAGGGAAAGGAAACACCATATATTTT
TRBJ1-2 TRBV12-3/TRBV12-4 . . CASSLSDSYGYTF TGTGCCAGCAGTTTATCAGACAGCTATGGCTACACCTTC
TRBJ1-1 TRBV7-2 TRBD1 . CASSFTKTGGDTEAFF TGTGCCAGCAGTTTCACCAAGACAGGGGGCGACACTGAAGCTTTCTTT
TRBJ2-3 TRBV7-2 TRBD2 . CASSLGGLVSTDTQYF TGTGCCAGCAGCTTGGGAGGACTAGTTAGCACAGATACGCAGTATTTT
TRBJ2-7 TRBV7-2 TRBD2 . CASSLVGPREGGEQYF TGTGCCAGCAGCTTAGTCGGCCCGCGGGAGGGTGGCGAGCAGTACTTC
TRBJ1-5 TRBV21-1 . . CASSKDADRDGSNQPQHF TGTGCCAGCAGCAAAGATGCGGACAGGGACGGGAGCAATCAGCCCCAGCATTTT
TRBJ1-6 TRBV4-3 TRBD1 . CASSLAPASQGNSPLHF TGCGCCAGCAGCCTAGCCCCGGCCTCACAGGGGAATTCACCCCTCCACTTT
TRBJ2-2 TRBV7-8 TRBD2 once CASSPREGYTGELFF TGTGCCAGCAGCCCAAGGGAGGGCTACACCGGGGAGCTGTTTTTT
TRBJ1-1 TRBV6-5 . . CASSPPGGNTEAFF TGTGCCAGCAGTCCCCCAGGAGGGAACACTGAAGCTTTCTTT
TRBJ1-6 TRBV25-1 . . CASSVVQGFLHF TGTGCCAGCAGTGTCGTACAGGGTTTCCTCCACTTT
TRBJ2-1 TRBV5-5 TRBD2 few CASSSLAGGANNEQFF TGTGCCAGCAGCTCTCTAGCGGGAGGCGCGAACAATGAGCAGTTCTTC
TRBJ2-1 TRBV18 . . CASSPQGPTGSSYNEQFF TGTGCCAGCTCACCACAGGGGCCGACAGGAAGCTCCTACAATGAGCAGTTCTTC
TRBJ2-1 TRBV9 . . CASSVATAEKYNEQFF TGTGCCAGCAGCGTAGCTACAGCGGAGAAGTACAATGAGCAGTTCTTC
TRBJ1-2 TRBV4-3 . . CASSQDSGNYGYTF TGCGCCAGCAGCCAAGATAGTGGTAACTATGGCTACACCTTC
TRBJ1-5 TRBV7-2 TRBD1 . CASSPSPQGGRPQHF TGTGCCAGCAGCCCCTCCCCCCAGGGGGGACGACCCCAGCATTTT
TRBJ2-3 TRBV7-9 TRBD2 . CASSPGTSGGTDTQYF TGTGCCAGCAGCCCGGGGACTAGCGGGGGTACAGATACGCAGTATTTT
TRBJ1-3 TRBV9 . . CASSVGRVGSSGNTIYF TGTGCCAGCAGCGTTGGAAGGGTGGGGAGCTCTGGAAACACCATATATTTT
TRBJ1-5 TRBV19 . . CASSPGHNQPQHF TGTGCCAGTAGTCCGGGACATAATCAGCCCCAGCATTTT
TRBJ1-2 TRBV18 TRBD1 once CASSQSGQRIYGYTF TGTGCCAGCTCACAGTCGGGACAGAGGATTTATGGCTACACCTTC
TRBJ1-3 TRBV25-1 TRBD1 . CASSEPKQGLSGNTIYF TGTGCCAGCAGTGAACCCAAACAGGGGCTATCTGGAAACACCATATATTTT
TRBJ1-2 TRBV4-3 . . CASSPDRSGRGYTF TGCGCCAGCAGCCCAGACAGGAGCGGACGAGGCTACACCTTC